The source of this T cell receptor beta chain is a study of cytomegalovirus exposure and HLA in healthy donors. The V gene's germline CDR1 is LGHNA and CDR2 YNFKEQ. V lost 3 bases to trimming and J lost 3 bases, with 24 bases between them. There are 19 residues in the CDR3. Generated by immunoSEQ multiplex PCR, the TCRdb table keeps only in-frame clones and is missing some. The table shows 150,000 to 200,000 clones, with 75% to 90% occurring only once. This chain joins TRBV4-2 and TRBJ2-1, with D maybe TRBD1 (5 bases). Source material: PBMCs. This clonotype was sampled from a man aged 18-30 years in good health and CMV-seropositive. The CDR3: CASSQLKIPKADIYNEQFF. The DNA of the CDR3 is TGTGCCAGCAGCCAGCTAAAAATCCCCAAGGCGGACATCTACAATGAGCAGTTCTTC.